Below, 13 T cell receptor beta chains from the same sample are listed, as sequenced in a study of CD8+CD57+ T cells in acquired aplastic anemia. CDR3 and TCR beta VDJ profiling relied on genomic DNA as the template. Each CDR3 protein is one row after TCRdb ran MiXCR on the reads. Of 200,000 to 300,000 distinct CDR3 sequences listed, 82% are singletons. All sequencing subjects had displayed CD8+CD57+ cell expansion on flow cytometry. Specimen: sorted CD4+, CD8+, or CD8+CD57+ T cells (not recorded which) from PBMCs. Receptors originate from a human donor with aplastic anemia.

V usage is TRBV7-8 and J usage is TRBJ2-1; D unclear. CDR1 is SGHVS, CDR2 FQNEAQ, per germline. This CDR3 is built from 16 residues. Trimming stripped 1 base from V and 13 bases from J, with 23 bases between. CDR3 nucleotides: TGTGCCAGCAGCTTAGAGAGAAGTCCCGGTACGCATTATCAGTTCTTC. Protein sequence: CASSLERSPGTHYQFF.

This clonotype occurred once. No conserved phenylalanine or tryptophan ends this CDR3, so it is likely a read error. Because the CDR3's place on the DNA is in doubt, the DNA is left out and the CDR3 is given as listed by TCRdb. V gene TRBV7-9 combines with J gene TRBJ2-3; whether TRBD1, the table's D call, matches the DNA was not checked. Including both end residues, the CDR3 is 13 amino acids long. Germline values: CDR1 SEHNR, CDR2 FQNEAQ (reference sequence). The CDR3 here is CASSLVPVELFFG.

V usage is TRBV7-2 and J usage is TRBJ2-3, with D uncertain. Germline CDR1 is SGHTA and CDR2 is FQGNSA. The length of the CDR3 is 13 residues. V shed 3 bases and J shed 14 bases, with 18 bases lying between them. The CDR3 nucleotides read TGTGCCAGCAGCTTGTTAGACCCAGCTACGACGTATTTT. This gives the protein CASSLLDPATTYF. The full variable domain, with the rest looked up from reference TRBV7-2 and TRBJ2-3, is GAGVSQSPSNKVTEKGKDVELRCDPISGHTALYWYRQSLGQGLEFLIYFQGNSAPDKSGLPSDRFSAERTGGSVSTLTIQRTQQEDSAVYLCASSLLDPATTYFGPGTRLTVL.

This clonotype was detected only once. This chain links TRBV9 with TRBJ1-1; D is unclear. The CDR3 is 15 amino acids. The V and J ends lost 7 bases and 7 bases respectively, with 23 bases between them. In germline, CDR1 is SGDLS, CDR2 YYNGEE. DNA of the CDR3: TGTGCCAGCGGATTAGATCTGACAAGGAACTATGAAGCTTTCTTT. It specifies CASGLDLTRNYEAFF.

For the CDR3, the DNA is TGTGCCAGCAGCTTAGGAGTGGGACAGGGGAACTACAATGAGCAGTTCTTC. Translated: CASSLGVGQGNYNEQFF. This chain joins TRBV7-6 and TRBJ2-1; 10 positions agree with TRBD1. Germline CDR1 and CDR2: SGHVS and FNYEAQ. The junction had 6 bases not matched to a gene; V was cut back by 1 base and J by 3 bases. The CDR3 totals 17 residues.

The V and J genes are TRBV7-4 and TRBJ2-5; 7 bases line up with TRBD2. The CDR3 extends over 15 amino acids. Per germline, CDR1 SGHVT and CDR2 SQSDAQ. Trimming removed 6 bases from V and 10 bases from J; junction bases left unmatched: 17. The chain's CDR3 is CASSTWGGYQEYQYF. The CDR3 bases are TGTGCCAGCAGTACCTGGGGAGGGTACCAAGAGTACCAGTACTTC.

This CDR3 reads CASSLEGGGDTDYQFF. In DNA, the CDR3 is TGTGCCAGCAGCTTAGAAGGAGGCGGCGATACCGATTATCAGTTCTTC. The rearrangement uses TRBV7-8 and TRBJ2-1; TRBD2 is a possible D gene (5 bases). V was trimmed by 1 base and J by 13 bases, leaving 23 bases between them. There are 16 residues in the CDR3. Germline V gene data show CDR1 as SGHVS and CDR2 as FQNEAQ.

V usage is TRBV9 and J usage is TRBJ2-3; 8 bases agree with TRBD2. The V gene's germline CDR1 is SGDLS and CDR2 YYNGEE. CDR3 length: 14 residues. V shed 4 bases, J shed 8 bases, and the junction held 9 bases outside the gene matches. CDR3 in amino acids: CASSLAGHRATQYF. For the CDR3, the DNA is TGTGCCAGCAGCTTAGCGGGACATCGCGCTACGCAGTATTTT. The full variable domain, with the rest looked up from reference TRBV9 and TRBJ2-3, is DSGVTQTPKHLITATGQRVTLRCSPRSGDLSVYWYQQSLDQGLQFLIQYYNGEERAKGNILERFSAQQFPDLHSELNLSSLELGDSALYFCASSLAGHRATQYFGPGTRLTVL.

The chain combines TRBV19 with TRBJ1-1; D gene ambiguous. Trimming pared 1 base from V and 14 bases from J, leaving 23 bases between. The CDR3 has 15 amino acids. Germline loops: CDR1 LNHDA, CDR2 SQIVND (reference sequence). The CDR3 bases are TGTGCCAGTAGTATAGCTATCGCAGCCTACAATGAGCAGTTCTTT. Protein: CASSIAIAAYNEQFF.

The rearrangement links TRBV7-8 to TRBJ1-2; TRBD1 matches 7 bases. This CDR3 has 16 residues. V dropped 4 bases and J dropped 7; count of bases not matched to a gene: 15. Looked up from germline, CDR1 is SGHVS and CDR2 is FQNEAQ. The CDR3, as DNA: TGTGCCAGCAGCTCTCGGCCAAACGGGACAGCCCTTGGCTACACCTTC. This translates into CASSSRPNGTALGYTF.

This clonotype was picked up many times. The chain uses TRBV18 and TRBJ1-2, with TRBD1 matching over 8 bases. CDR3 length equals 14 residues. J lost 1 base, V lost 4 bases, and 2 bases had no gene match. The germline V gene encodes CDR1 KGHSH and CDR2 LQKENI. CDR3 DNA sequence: TGTGCCAGCTCACGGGGACAGGATAACTATGGCTACACCTTC. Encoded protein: CASSRGQDNYGYTF.

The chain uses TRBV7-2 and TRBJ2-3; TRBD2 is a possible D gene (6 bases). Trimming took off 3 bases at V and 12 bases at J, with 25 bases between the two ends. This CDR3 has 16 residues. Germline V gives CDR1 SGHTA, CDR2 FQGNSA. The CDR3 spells CASSFPAGADDGYQYF. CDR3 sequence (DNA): TGTGCCAGCAGCTTCCCAGCGGGCGCGGACGATGGCTACCAGTATTTT.

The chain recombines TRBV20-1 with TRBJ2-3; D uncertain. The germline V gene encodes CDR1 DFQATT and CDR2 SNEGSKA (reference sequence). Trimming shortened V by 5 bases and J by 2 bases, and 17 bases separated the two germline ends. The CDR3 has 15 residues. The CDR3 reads CSASPWPELTDTQYF. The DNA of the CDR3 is TGCAGTGCTTCCCCGTGGCCGGAGCTCACAGATACGCAGTATTTT.